The clone carrying this T cell receptor (beta chain) was seen more than once but under ten times. Its cognate antigen is unknown. Time point indicated: blood 2 weeks post-SBRT. Treatment indicated: 15 Gy SBRT to primary tumor, nephrectomy 4 weeks later. Serial blood draws occurred at baseline and 2 and 4 weeks post-SBRT. The data are from a study of radiation and T cells in renal cell carcinoma. Findings of the study overall: From baseline, blood top tumor clonotypes peaked at 2 weeks post-radiation.

Libraries were prepared by immunoSEQ multiplex PCR; TCRdb keeps only in-frame clonotypes and omits some of them. Found here are approximately 61,000 clones, around 77% of them singletons; the top ten hold about 6.8%. The CDR3 sequence is 12 residues long. V lost 1 base and J lost 7; bases outside the gene matches: 1. CDR1 and CDR2 from the germline V gene are GTSNPN and SVGIG (reference sequence). The receptor was derived from a man between 60 and 75 years old with renal cell carcinoma. Specimen: blood, collected from a patient whose treatment included radiotherapy and nephrectomy. The rearrangement uses TRBV30 and TRBJ1-2, with 9 bases identical to TRBD1. CDR3 in amino acids: CAWSGTGVGYTF. In nucleotides, the CDR3 is TGTGCCTGGAGTGGGACAGGGGTTGGCTACACCTTC.